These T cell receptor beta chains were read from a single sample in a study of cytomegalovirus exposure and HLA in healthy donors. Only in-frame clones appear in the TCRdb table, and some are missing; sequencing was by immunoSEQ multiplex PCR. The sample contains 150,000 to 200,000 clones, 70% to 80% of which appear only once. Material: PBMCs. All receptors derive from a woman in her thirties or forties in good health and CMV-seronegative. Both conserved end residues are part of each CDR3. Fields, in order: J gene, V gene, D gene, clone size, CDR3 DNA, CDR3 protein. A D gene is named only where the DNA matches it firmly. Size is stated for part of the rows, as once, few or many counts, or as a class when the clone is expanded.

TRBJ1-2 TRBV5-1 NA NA TGCGCCAGCAGCCCACGAAGGTCAGGGCACTATGGCTACACCTTC CASSPRRSGHYGYTF
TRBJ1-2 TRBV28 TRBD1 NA TGTGCCAGCAGTTTGCACCCGGGACAGGGTCTCTCTGGCTACACCTTC CASSLHPGQGLSGYTF
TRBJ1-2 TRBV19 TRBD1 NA TGTGCCACGACCCCGGGACAGGCGACCGCTCGGGGCTACACCTTC CATTPGQATARGYTF
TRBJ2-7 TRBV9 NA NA TGTGCCAGCAGCGAGACCTCCCTAGCGACCTCTTACGAGCAGTACTTC CASSETSLATSYEQYF
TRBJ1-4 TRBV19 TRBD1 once TGTGCCAGTAGTCCCCGGACAGGGCCGGGGGTTATCAATGAAAAACTGTTTTTT CASSPRTGPGVINEKLFF
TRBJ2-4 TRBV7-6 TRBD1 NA TGTGCCAGCAGCTTAGGACAGGGCAGAGCCAAAAACATTCAGTACTTC CASSLGQGRAKNIQYF
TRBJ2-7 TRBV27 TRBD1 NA TGTGCCAGCAGGGCCAGGGGGCCCTACGAGCAGTACTTC CASRARGPYEQYF
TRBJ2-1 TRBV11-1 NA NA TGTGCCAGCAGCTTACCGGGGGGCTTTGAGCAGTTCTTC CASSLPGGFEQFF
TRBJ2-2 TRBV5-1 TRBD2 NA TGCGCCAGCAGCCCGATGTCTAGCGGGGGAGGGGAGCTGTTTTTT CASSPMSSGGGELFF
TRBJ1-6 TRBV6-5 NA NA TGTGCCAGCAGAGCCAGGGTTTTTAATTCACCCCTCCACTTT CASRARVFNSPLHF
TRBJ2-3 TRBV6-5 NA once TGTGCCAGCAGCCCACGAGGGAGCGGAACAGATACGCAGTATTTT CASSPRGSGTDTQYF
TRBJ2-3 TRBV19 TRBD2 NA TGTGCCAGTAACCTTAGAGCGGGGAGGACAGATACGCAGTATTTT CASNLRAGRTDTQYF
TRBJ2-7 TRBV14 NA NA TGTGCCAGCAGCTCAAGGCCAGGCCAGGGAGGATTCTACGAGCAGTACTTC CASSSRPGQGGFYEQYF
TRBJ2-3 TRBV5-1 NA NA TGCGCCAGCAGCTTGGCGTTCAGGGGTGGGACAGATACGCAGTATTTT CASSLAFRGGTDTQYF
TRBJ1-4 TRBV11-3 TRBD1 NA TGTGCCAGCAGCATCACAGGGGCCACTAATGAAAAACTGTTTTTT CASSITGATNEKLFF
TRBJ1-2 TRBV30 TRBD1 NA TGTGCCTGGGGGAGGGACAGGGTGGTCGGCGGCTACACCTTC CAWGRDRVVGGYTF
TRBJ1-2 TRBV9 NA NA TGTGCCAGCAGCGTAGCCCGGGGCTATGGCTACACCTTC CASSVARGYGYTF
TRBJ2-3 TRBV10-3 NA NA TGTGCCTCCAAGGCATGGCTAGCCCCGGGTACGCAGTATTTT CASKAWLAPGTQYF
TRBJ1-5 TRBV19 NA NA TGTGCCAGTAGTTCTGCCCGGAATCAGCCCCAGCATTTT CASSSARNQPQHF
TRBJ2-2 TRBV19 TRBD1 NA TGTGCCAGTAGTATAAAAAGGGACAGAGGCACCGGGGAGCTGTTTTTT CASSIKRDRGTGELFF
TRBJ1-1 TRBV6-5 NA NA TGTGCCAGCAGTTACGGCTTCCCGGGGAACACTGAAGCTTTCTTT CASSYGFPGNTEAFF
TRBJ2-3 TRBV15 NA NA TGTGCCACCAGCAGAGGTGGTTCAGGGTCCACAGATACGCAGTATTTT CATSRGGSGSTDTQYF
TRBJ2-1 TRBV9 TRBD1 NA TGTGCCAGCAGCGTCGGGACAGCCAACAATGAGCAGTTCTTC CASSVGTANNEQFF
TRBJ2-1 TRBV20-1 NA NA TGCAGTGCTAGGTTCGTCGGTGAGCAGTTCTTC CSARFVGEQFF
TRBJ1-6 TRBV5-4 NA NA TGTGCCGGCAGCTTGGGGGGTCAGGGCAATTCACCCCTCCACTTT CAGSLGGQGNSPLHF
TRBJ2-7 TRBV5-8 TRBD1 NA TGTGCCAGCATACGTGGACAGGGAAGCGAGCAGTACTTC CASIRGQGSEQYF
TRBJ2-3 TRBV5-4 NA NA TGTGCCAGCAGCTTGGGAGGGAAAGGTACCTCAGATACGCAGTATTTT CASSLGGKGTSDTQYF
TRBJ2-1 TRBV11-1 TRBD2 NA TGTGCCAGCAGCTTAAGAGCGGGGGGGCCCAATGAGCAGTTCTTC CASSLRAGGPNEQFF
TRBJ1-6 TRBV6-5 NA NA TGTGCCAGCAGTTACTCGAAGGGGGCCCTCCACTTT CASSYSKGALHF
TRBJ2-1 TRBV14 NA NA TGTGCCAGCAGCCAAAGGATACGGGAAGAAGTCAATGAGCAGTTCTTC CASSQRIREEVNEQFF
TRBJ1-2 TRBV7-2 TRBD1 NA TGTGCCAGCAGCTTAGGGCCACAGGGGGCCTACTATGGCTACACCTTC CASSLGPQGAYYGYTF
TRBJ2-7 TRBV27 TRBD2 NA TGTGCCAGCCGCAGGGAGGGTTACGAGCAGTACTTC CASRREGYEQYF
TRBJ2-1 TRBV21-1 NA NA TGTGCCAGCAGCAAACAGTTGTCGAGGGCCGTCACACTAGCGGGAGGGCTTTGTGAGCAGTTCTTC CASSKQLSRAVTLAGGLCEQFF
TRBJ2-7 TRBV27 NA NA TGTGCCAGCAGTTTCCAACCCCAAGGGAGTTCCTACGAGCAGTACTTC CASSFQPQGSSYEQYF
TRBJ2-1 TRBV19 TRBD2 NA TGTGCCAGTAGTACGGGACTAGGAAACTACAATGAGCAGTTCTTC CASSTGLGNYNEQFF
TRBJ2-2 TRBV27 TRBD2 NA TGTGCCAGCAGTTTCGGGGGACTAGCGGGAGGGCCCACCGGGGAGCTGTTTTTT CASSFGGLAGGPTGELFF
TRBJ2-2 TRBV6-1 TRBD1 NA TGTGCCAGCAGTGAATGGGGACAGGCCAACACCGGGGAGCTGTTTTTT CASSEWGQANTGELFF
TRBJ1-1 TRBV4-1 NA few TGCGCCAGCAGCCGCATGGTCGGGAACTCTGAAGCTTTCTTT CASSRMVGNSEAFF
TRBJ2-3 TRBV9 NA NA TGTGCCAGCAGCGTCTCCACAGATACGCAGTATTTT CASSVSTDTQYF
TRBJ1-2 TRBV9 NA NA TGTGCCAGCAGCGTAGACCCGGCGGGGGGTGGCTACACCTTC CASSVDPAGGGYTF
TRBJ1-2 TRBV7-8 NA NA TGTGCCAGCAGCTCCCTAAGGGGGGGTAGGGGCTACACCTTC CASSSLRGGRGYTF
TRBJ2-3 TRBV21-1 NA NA TGTGCCAGCACCAAATTCGGAGACAGGTCAGAGACAGATACGCAGTATTTT CASTKFGDRSETDTQYF
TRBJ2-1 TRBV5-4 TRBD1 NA TGTGCCAGCAGCCCACCGGGACAGGGGTACAATGAGCAGTTCTTC CASSPPGQGYNEQFF
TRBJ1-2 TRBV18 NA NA TGTGCCAGCTCACCTACGGCAGGTAGCTATGGCTACACCTTC CASSPTAGSYGYTF
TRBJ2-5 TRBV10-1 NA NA TGCGCCAGCAAGGCAGGGGATCGAGAGACCCAGTACTTC CASKAGDRETQYF
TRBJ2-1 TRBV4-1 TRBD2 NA TGCGCCAGCAGCCAAGATTCAGCTAGCGGGATCGACAATGAGCAGTTCTTC CASSQDSASGIDNEQFF
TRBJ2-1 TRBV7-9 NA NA TGTGCCAGCAGCTCACCCAGGGGTTTAGGGTACAATGAGCAGTTCTTC CASSSPRGLGYNEQFF
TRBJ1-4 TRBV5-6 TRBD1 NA TGTGCCAGCAGCCTGGAGGGGGCCTGGGAAAAACTGTTTTTT CASSLEGAWEKLFF
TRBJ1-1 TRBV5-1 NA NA TGCGCCAGCAGCCGGGAAGGGGGGGGCAGAGAGACTGAAGCTTTCTTT CASSREGGGRETEAFF
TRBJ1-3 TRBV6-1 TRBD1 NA TGTGCCAGCAGCGAATCCAACTACCGTCCCGGGACAGGGGGAAGGGGAAACACCATATATTTT CASSESNYRPGTGGRGNTIYF
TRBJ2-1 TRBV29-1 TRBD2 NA TGCAGCTTTCAGGGCAGGGCCAGGACTAGCGGTAACAATGAGCAGTTCTTC CSFQGRARTSGNNEQFF
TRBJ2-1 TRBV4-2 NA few TGTGCCAGCAGCCAAGATTGGTCTGGGAGTAACGGGCAGTTCTTC CASSQDWSGSNGQFF
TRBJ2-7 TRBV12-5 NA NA TGTGCTAGTGGTTTGAGGAGTCCCAGCTCCTACGAGCAGTACTTC CASGLRSPSSYEQYF
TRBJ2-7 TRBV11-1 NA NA TGTGCCAGCAGTCGTGGGAGCTCCTACGAGCAGTACTTC CASSRGSSYEQYF
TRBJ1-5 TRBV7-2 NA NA TGTGCCAGCAGCGCTATACTCGCCAATCAGCCCCAGCATTTT CASSAILANQPQHF
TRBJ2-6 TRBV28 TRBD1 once TGTGCCAGCGACCCCATTCTAGGACAGGTCAACTCTGGGGCCAACGTCCTGACTTTC CASDPILGQVNSGANVLTF
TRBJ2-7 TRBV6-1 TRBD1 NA TGTGCCAGCAGCCGTACCGGGACAGGGAACTACGAGCAGTACTTC CASSRTGTGNYEQYF
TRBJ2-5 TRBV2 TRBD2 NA TGTGCCAGCAGTATTACTAGCGGGGGTCAAGAGACCCAGTACTTC CASSITSGGQETQYF
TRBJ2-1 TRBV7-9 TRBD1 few TGTGCCAGCACCACAAGGACAGGGTCCTACAATGAGCAGTTCTTC CASTTRTGSYNEQFF
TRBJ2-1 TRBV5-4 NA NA TGTGCCAGCAGCTGGGGGCTCGGGGAAGTCGGATCCGATGAGCAGTTCTTC CASSWGLGEVGSDEQFF